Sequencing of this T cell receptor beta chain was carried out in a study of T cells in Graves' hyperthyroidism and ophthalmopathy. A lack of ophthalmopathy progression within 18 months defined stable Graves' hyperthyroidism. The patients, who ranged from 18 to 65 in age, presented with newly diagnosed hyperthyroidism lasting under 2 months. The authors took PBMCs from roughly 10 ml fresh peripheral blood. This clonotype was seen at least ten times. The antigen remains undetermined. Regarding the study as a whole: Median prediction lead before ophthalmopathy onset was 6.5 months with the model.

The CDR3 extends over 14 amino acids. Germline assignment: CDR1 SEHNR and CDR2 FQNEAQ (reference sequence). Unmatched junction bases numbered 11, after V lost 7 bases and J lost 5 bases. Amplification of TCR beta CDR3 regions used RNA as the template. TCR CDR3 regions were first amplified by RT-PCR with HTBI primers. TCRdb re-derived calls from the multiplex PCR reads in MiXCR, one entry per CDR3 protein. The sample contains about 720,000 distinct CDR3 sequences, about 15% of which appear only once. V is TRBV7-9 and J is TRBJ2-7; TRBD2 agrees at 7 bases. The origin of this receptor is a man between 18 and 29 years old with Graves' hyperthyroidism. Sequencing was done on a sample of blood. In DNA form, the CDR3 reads TGTGCCAGCAACCACCGGGAGGCCTTTCACGAGCAGTACTTC. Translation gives CASNHREAFHEQYF.